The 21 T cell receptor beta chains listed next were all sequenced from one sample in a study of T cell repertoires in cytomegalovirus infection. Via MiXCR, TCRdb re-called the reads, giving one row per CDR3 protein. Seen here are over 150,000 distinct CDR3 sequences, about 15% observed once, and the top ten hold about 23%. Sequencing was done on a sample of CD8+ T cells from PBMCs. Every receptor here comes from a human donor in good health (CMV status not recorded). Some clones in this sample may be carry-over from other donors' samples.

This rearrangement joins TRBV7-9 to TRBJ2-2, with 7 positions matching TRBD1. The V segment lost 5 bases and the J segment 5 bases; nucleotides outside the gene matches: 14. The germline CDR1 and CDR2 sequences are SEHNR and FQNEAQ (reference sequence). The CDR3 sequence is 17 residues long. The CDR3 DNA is TGTGCCAGCAGCGGCCCAGGTCTGACAGGGAGTACCGGGGAGCTGTTTTTT. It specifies CASSGPGLTGSTGELFF.

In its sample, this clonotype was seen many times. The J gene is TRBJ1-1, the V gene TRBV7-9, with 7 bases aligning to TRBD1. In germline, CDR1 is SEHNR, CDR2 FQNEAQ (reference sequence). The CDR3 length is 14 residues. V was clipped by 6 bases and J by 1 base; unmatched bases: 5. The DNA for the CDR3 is TGTGCCAGCAGTCCGGGGACAGCGAACACTGAAGCTTTCTTT. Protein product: CASSPGTANTEAFF.

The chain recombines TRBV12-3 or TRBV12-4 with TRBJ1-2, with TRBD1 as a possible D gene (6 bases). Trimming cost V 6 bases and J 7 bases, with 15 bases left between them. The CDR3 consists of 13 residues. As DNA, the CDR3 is TGTGCCAGCAGCTCTACAGGGACGAGTGGCTACACCTTC. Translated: CASSSTGTSGYTF.

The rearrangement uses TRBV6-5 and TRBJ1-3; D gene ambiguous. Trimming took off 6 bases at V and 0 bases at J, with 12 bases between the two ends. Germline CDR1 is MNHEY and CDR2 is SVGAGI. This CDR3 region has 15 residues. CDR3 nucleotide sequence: TGTGCCAGCAGCCCAACTGCCTACTCTGGAAACACCATATATTTT. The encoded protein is CASSPTAYSGNTIYF.

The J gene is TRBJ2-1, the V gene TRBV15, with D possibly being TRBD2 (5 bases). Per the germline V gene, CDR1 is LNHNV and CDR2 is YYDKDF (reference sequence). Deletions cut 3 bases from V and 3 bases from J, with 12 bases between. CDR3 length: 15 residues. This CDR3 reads CATSSRLEGYNEQFF. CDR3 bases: TGTGCCACCAGCAGCCGCCTCGAGGGCTACAATGAGCAGTTCTTC.

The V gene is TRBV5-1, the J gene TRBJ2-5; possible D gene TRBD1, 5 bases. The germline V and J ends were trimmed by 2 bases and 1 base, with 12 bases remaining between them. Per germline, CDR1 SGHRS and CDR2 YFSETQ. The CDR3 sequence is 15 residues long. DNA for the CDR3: TGCGCCAGCAGCTTAACGAGACAGAGCCAAGAGACCCAGTACTTC. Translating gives CASSLTRQSQETQYF.

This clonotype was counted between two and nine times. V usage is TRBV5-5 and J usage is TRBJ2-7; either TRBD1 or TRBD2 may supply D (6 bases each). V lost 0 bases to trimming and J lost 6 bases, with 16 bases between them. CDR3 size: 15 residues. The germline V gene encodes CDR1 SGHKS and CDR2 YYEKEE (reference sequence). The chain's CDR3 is CASSLVGGGSLEQYF. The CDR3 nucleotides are TGTGCCAGCAGCTTGGTAGGAGGGGGGTCCCTCGAGCAGTACTTC. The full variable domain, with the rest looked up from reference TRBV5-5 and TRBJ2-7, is DAGVTQSPTHLIKTRGQQVTLRCSPISGHKSVSWYQQVLGQGPQFIFQYYEKEERGRGNFPDRFSARQFPNYSSELNVNALLLGDSALYLCASSLVGGGSLEQYFGPGTRLTVT.

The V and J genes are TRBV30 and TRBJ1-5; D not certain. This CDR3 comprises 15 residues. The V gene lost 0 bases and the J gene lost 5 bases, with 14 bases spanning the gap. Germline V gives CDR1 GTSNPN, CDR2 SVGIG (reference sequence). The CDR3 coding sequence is TGTGCCTGGAGTGTACGGCCCGGGTTTGATCAGCCCCAGCATTTT. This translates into CAWSVRPGFDQPQHF.

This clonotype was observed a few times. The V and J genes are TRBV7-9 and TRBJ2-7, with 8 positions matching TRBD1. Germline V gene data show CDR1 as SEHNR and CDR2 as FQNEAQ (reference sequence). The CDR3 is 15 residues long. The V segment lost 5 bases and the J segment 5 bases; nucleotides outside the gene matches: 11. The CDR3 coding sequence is TGTGCCAGCAGCAAATCTCGACAGGGGTTCCACGAGCAGTACTTC. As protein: CASSKSRQGFHEQYF.

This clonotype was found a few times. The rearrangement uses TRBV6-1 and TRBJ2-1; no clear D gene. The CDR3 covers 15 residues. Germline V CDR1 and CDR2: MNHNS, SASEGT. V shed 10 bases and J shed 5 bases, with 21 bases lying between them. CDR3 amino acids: CATYPLSGLNNEQFF. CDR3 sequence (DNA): TGTGCCACTTATCCCCTATCGGGTCTTAACAATGAGCAGTTCTTC.

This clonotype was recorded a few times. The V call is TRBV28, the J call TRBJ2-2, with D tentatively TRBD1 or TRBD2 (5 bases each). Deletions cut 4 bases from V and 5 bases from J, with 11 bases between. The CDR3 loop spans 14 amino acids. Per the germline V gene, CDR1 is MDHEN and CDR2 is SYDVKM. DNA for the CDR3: TGTGCCAGCAGTTACCGGGACGGTACCGGGGAGCTGTTTTTT. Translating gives CASSYRDGTGELFF.

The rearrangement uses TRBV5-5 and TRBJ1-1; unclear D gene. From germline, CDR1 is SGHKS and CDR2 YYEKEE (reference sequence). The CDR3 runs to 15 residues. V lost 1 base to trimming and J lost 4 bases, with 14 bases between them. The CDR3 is CASSLTDGLITEAFF. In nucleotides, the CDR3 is TGTGCCAGCAGCTTGACGGACGGACTCATCACTGAAGCTTTCTTT.

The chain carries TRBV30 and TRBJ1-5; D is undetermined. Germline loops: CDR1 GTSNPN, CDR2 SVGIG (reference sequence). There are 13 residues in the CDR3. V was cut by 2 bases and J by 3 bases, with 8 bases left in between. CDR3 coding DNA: TGTGCCTGGAGTCCACTTGACAATCAGCCCCAGCATTTT. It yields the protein CAWSPLDNQPQHF.

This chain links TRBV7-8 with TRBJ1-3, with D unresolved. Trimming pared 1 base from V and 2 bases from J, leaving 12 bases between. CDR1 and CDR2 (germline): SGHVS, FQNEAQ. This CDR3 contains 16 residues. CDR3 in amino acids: CASSLGRILTGNTIYF. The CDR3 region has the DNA TGTGCCAGCAGCTTAGGTCGCATTTTGACTGGAAACACCATATATTTT.

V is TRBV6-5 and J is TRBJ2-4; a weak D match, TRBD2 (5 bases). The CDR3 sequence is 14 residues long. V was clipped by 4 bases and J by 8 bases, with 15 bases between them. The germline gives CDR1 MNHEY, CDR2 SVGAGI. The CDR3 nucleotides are TGTGCCAGCAGTTTAGGACTCCCCTGGGACATTCAGTACTTC. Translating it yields CASSLGLPWDIQYF.

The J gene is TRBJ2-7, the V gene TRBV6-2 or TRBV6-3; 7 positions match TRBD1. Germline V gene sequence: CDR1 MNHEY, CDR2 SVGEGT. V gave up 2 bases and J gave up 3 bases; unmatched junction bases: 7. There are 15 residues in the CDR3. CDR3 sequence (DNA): TGTGCCAGCAGTTACACCCCGGGACAGAACTACGAGCAGTACTTC. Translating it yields CASSYTPGQNYEQYF.

The CDR3 region is CASSLSGGNEQYF. CDR3 nucleotide sequence: TGTGCCAGCAGTTTATCGGGGGGGAACGAGCAGTACTTC. J is TRBJ2-7 and V is TRBV27; 7 nucleotides match TRBD2. V was pared by 0 bases and J by 5 bases, with 1 base of the junction left unmatched. The CDR3 contains 13 residues. Germline V lookup: CDR1 MNHEY, CDR2 SMNVEV (reference sequence).

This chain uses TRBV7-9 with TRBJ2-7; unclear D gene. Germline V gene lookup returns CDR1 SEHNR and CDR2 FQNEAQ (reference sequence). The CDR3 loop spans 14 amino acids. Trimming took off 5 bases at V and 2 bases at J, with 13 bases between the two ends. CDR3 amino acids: CASSPPPAPYEQYF. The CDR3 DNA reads TGTGCCAGCAGCCCCCCGCCGGCCCCCTACGAGCAGTACTTC.

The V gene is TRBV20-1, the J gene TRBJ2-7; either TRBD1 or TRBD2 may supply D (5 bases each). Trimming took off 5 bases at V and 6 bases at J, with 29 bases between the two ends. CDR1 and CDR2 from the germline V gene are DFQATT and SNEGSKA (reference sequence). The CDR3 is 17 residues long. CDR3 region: CSASGTEYPIVVSEQYF. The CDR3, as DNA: TGCAGTGCTTCGGGGACGGAGTACCCTATCGTTGTAAGCGAGCAGTACTTC.

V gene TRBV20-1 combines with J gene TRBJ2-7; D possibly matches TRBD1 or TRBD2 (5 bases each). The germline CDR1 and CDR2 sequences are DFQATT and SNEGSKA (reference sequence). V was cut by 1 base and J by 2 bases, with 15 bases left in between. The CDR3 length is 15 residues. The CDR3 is CSARVGDPRAYEQYF. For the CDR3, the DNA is TGCAGTGCTAGAGTTGGGGACCCCAGGGCCTACGAGCAGTACTTC.

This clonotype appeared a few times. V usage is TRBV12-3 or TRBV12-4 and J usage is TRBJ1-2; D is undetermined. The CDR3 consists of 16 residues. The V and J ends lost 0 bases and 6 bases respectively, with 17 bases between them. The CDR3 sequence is CASSLANQAFPNGYTF. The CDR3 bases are TGTGCCAGCAGTTTAGCGAACCAGGCGTTCCCTAATGGCTACACCTTC.